This T cell receptor (beta chain) derives from a study of blood T cell repertoires in COVID-19. Libraries were prepared by immunoSEQ multiplex PCR; TCRdb keeps only in-frame clonotypes and omits some of them. Here the sample spans 250,000 to 300,000 clones, about 83% being singletons. The CDR3 spans 17 residues. Trimming at V came to 5 bases and at J to 3 bases, leaving 13 bases not matched to a gene. Looked up from germline, CDR1 is MNHEY and CDR2 is SMNVEV (reference sequence). This receptor was taken from a man older than 75 with acute or convalescent COVID-19. The chain couples TRBV27 to TRBJ2-3, with TRBD2 matching over 8 bases. The sample taken for sequencing was peripheral blood. The CDR3 is CASSNAPGTRVTDTQYF. The CDR3 DNA reads TGTGCCAGCAGTAACGCGCCCGGGACTAGGGTAACAGATACGCAGTATTTT.